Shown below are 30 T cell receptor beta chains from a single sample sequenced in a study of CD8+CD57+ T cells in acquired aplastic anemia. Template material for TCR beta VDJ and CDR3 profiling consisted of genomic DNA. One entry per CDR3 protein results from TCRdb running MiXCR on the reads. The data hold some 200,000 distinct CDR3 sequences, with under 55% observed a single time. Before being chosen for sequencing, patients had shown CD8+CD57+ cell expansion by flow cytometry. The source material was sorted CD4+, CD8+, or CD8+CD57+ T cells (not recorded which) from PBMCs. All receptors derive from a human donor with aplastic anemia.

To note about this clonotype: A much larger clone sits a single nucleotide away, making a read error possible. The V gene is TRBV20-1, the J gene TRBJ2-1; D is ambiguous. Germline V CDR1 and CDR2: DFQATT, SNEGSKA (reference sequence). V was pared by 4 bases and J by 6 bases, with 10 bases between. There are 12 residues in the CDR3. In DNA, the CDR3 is TGCAGTGCTATTCCATGTAGCAATGAGCAGTTCTTC. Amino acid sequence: CSAIPCSNEQFF.

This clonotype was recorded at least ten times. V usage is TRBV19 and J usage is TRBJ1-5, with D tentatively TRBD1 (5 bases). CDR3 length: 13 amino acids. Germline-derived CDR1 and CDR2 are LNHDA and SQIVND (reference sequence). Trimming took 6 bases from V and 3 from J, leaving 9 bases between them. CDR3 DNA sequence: TGTGCCAGTAGCCCGGGGCTCAATCAGCCCCAGCATTTT. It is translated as CASSPGLNQPQHF.

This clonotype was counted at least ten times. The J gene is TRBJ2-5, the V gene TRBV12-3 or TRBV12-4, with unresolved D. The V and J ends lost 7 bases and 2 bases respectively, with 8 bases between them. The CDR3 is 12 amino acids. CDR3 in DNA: TGTGCCAGCAAAAACTATCAAGAGACCCAGTACTTC. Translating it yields CASKNYQETQYF.

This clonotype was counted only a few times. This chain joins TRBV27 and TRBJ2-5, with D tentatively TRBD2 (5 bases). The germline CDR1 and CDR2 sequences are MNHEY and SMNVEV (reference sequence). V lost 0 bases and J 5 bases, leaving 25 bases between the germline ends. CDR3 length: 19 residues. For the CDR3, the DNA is TGTGCCAGCAGTTTATCGTCCCCCCCGCTCCGGGGAAGGAGGGAGACCCAGTACTTC. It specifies CASSLSSPPLRGRRETQYF.

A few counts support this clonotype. The CDR3 region has the DNA TGTGCCAGCTCACCACGGGGAGACAGGGCCCATAATGGTGGGGCCAACGTCCTGACTTTC. This encodes CASSPRGDRAHNGGANVLTF. The chain couples TRBV18 to TRBJ2-6, with 7 bases that match TRBD1. Germline V gene data show CDR1 as KGHSH and CDR2 as LQKENI. V was clipped by 1 base and J by 3 bases; unmatched bases: 15. The CDR3 is 20 amino acids.

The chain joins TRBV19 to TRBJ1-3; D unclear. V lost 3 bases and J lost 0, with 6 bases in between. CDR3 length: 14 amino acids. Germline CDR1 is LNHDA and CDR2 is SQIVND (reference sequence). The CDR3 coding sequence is TGTGCCAGTAGTATGGTCAGCTCTGGAAACACCATATATTTT. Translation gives CASSMVSSGNTIYF.

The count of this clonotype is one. As DNA, the CDR3 is TGTGCCAGCAGCATCAGGGGGCAGACCCAGTACTTC. Translating gives CASSIRGQTQYF. The chain recombines TRBV7-2 with TRBJ2-5, with 8 bases lining up with TRBD1. The length of the CDR3 is 12 residues. J lost 6 bases, V lost 5 bases, and 2 bases had no gene match. The germline CDR1 and CDR2 sequences are SGHTA and FQGNSA.

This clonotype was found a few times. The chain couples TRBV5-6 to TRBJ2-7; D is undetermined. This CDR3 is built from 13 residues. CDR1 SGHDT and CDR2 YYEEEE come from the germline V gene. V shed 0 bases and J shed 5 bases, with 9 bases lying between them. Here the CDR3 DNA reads TGTGCCAGCAGCTTGGCCGCCGTCGACGAGCAGTACTTC. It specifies CASSLAAVDEQYF. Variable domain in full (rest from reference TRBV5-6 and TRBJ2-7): DAGVTQSPTHLIKTRGQQVTLRCSPKSGHDTVSWYQQALGQGPQFIFQYYEEEERQRGNFPDRFSGHQFPNYSSELNVNALLLGDSALYLCASSLAAVDEQYFGPGTRLTVT.

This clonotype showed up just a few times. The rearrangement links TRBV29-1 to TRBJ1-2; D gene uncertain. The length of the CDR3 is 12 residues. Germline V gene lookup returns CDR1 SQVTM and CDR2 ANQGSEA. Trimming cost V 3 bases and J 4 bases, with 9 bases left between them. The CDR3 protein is CSVDDTLYGYTF. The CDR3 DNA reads TGCAGCGTTGACGACACGCTCTATGGCTACACCTTC. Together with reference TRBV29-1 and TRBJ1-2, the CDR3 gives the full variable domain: SAVISQKPSRDICQRGTSLTIQCQVDSQVTMMFWYRQQPGQSLTLIATANQGSEATYESGFVIDKFPISRPNLTFSTLTVSNMSPEDSSIYLCSVDDTLYGYTFGSGTRLTVV.

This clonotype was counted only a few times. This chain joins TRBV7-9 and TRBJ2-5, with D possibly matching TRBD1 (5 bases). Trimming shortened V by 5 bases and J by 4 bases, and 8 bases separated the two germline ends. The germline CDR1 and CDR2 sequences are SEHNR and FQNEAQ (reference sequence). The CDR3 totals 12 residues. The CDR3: CASSAGIETQYF. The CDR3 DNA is TGTGCCAGCAGCGCAGGGATAGAGACCCAGTACTTC.

CDR3 protein: CASSGQGWNEQFF. CDR3 sequence (DNA): TGTGCCAGTAGTGGACAGGGTTGGAATGAGCAGTTCTTC. The chain has TRBV19 and TRBJ2-1; 8 bases fit TRBD1. Germline-derived CDR1 and CDR2 are LNHDA and SQIVND (reference sequence). V lost 5 bases to trimming and J lost 7 bases; unmatched junction nucleotides: 4. The CDR3 contains 13 residues.

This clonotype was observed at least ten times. DNA of the CDR3: TGCGCCAGCAGCTTGGGCGTTAGCGGGTTCACAGATACGCAGTATTTT. It yields the protein CASSLGVSGFTDTQYF. The rearrangement links TRBV5-1 to TRBJ2-3, with TRBD2 matching 7 bases. With 0 bases clipped from V and 2 bases from J, the junction kept 6 bases outside the gene matches. There are 16 residues in the CDR3. Germline CDR1 and CDR2: SGHRS and YFSETQ. Together with reference TRBV5-1 and TRBJ2-3, the CDR3 gives the full variable domain: KAGVTQTPRYLIKTRGQQVTLSCSPISGHRSVSWYQQTPGQGLQFLFEYFSETQRNKGNFPGRFSGRQFSNSRSEMNVSTLELGDSALYLCASSLGVSGFTDTQYFGPGTRLTVL.

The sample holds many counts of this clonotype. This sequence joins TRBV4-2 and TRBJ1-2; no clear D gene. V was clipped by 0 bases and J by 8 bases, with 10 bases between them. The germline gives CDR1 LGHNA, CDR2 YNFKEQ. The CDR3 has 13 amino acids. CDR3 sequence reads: CASSQDRKAGYTF. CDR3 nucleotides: TGTGCCAGCAGCCAAGATAGGAAGGCGGGCTACACCTTC.

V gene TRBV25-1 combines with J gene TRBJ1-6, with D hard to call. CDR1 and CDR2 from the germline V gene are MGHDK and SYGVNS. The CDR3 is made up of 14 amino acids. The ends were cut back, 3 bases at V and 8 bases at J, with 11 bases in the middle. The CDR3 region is CASSDSAKHSPLHF. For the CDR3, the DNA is TGTGCCAGCAGTGACTCTGCAAAGCATTCACCCCTCCACTTT.

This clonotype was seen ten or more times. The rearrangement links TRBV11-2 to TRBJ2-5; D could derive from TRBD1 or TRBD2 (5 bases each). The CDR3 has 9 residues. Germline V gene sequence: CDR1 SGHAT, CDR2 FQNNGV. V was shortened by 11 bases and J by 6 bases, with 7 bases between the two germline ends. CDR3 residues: CAGGQTQYF. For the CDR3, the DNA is TGTGCCGGGGGACAGACCCAGTACTTC.

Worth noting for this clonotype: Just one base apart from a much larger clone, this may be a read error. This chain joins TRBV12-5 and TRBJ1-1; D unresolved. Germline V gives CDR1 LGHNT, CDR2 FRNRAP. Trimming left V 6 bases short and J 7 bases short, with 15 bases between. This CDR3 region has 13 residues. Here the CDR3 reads CASGATVYSEAFF. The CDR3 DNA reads TGTGCTAGTGGAGCGACCGTGTATAGTGAAGCTTTCTTT.

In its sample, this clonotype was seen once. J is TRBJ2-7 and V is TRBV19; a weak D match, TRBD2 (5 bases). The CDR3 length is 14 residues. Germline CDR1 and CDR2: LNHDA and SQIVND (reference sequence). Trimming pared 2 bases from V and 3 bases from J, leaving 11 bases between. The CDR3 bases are TGTGCCAGTAGTATACTCCATACTAGCTACGAGCAGTACTTC. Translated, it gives CASSILHTSYEQYF.

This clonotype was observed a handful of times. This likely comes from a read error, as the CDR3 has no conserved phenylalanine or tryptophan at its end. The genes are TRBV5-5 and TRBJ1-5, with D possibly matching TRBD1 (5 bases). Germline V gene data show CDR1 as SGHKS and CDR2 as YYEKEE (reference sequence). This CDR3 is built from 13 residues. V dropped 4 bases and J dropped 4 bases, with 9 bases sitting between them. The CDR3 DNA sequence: TGTGCCAGCAGCAGGGGTGAGAATCAGCCCCAGCATTCT. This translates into CASSRGENQPQHS.

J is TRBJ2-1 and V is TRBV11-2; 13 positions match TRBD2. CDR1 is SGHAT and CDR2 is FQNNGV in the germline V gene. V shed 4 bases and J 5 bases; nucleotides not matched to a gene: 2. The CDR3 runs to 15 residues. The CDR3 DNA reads TGTGCCAGCAGCTACGGGACTAGCGGGGACAATGAGCAGTTCTTC. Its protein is CASSYGTSGDNEQFF.

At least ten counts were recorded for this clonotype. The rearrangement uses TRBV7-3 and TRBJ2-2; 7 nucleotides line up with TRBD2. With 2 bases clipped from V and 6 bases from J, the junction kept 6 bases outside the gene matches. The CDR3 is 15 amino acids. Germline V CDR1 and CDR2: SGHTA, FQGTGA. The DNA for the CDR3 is TGTGCCAGCAGCTTACAGCGGGACGGGCCCGGGGAGCTGTTTTTT. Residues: CASSLQRDGPGELFF. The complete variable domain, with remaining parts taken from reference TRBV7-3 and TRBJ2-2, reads GAGVSQTPSNKVTEKGKYVELRCDPISGHTALYWYRQSLGQGPEFLIYFQGTGAADDSGLPNDRFFAVRPEGSVSTLKIQRTERGDSAVYLCASSLQRDGPGELFFGEGSRLTVL.

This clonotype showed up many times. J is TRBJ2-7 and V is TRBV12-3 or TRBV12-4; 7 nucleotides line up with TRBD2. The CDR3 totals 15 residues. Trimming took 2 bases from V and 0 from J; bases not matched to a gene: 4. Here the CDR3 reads CASSLWGGSSYEQYF. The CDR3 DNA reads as TGTGCCAGCAGTTTATGGGGCGGGAGCTCCTACGAGCAGTACTTC.

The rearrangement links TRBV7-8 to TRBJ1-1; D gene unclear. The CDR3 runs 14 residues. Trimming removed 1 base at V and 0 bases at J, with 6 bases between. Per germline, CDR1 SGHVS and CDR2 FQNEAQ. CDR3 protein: CASSLVNMNTEAFF. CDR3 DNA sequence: TGTGCCAGCAGCTTAGTAAACATGAACACTGAAGCTTTCTTT. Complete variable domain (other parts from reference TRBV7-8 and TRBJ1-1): GAGVSQSPRYKVAKRGQDVALRCDPISGHVSLFWYQQALGQGPEFLTYFQNEAQLDKSGLPSDRFFAERPEGSVSTLKIQRTQQEDSAVYLCASSLVNMNTEAFFGQGTRLTVV.

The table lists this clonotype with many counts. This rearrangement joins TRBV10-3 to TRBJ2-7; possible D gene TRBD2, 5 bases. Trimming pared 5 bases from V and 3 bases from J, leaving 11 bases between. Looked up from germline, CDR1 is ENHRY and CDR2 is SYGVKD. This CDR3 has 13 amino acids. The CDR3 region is CAISRASHYEQYF. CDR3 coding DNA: TGTGCCATCAGTCGAGCTAGCCACTACGAGCAGTACTTC.

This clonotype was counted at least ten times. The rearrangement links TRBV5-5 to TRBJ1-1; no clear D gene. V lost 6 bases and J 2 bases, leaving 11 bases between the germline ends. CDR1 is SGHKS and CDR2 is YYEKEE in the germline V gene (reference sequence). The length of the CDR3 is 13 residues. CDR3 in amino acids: CASTNPSNTEAFF. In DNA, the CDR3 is TGTGCCAGCACCAATCCTTCCAACACTGAAGCTTTCTTT.

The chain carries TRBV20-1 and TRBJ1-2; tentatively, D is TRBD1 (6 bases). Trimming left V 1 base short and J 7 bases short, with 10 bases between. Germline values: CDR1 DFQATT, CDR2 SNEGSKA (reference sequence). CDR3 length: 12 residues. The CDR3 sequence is CSARGGATGYTF. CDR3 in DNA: TGCAGTGCTAGAGGGGGGGCGACTGGCTACACCTTC.

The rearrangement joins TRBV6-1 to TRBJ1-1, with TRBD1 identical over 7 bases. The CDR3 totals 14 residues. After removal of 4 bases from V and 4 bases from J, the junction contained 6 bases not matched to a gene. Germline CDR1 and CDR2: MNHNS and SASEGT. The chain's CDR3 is CASSAEGGGTEAFF. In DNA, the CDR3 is TGTGCCAGCAGTGCAGAAGGGGGCGGCACTGAAGCTTTCTTT.

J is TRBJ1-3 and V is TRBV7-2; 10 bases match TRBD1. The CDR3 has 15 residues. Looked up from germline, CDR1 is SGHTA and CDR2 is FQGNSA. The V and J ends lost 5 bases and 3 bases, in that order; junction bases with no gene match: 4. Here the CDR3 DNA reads TGTGCCAGCAGCCAAGGGACAGGGGTTGGAAACACCATATATTTT. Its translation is CASSQGTGVGNTIYF.

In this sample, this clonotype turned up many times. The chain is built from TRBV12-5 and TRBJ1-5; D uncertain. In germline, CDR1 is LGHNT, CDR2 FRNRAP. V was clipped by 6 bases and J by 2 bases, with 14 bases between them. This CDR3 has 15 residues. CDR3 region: CASGLKGTGNQPQHF. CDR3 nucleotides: TGTGCTAGTGGCCTCAAGGGAACTGGCAATCAGCCCCAGCATTTT.

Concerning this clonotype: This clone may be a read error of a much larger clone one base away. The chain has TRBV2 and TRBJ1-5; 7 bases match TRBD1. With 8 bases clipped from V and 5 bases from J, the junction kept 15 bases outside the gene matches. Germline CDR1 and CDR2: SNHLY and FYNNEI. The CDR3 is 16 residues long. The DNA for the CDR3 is TGTGCCAGCGGGTTCGGGTTAGGGGGCGCGGATCAGCCCCAGCATTTT. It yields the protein CASGFGLGGADQPQHF.

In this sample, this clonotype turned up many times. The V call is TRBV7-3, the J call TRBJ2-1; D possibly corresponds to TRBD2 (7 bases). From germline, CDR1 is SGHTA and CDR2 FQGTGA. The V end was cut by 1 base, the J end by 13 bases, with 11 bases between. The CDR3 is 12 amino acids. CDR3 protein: CASSLRGGAQFF. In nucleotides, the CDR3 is TGTGCCAGCAGCTTAAGAGGGGGGGCTCAGTTCTTC.